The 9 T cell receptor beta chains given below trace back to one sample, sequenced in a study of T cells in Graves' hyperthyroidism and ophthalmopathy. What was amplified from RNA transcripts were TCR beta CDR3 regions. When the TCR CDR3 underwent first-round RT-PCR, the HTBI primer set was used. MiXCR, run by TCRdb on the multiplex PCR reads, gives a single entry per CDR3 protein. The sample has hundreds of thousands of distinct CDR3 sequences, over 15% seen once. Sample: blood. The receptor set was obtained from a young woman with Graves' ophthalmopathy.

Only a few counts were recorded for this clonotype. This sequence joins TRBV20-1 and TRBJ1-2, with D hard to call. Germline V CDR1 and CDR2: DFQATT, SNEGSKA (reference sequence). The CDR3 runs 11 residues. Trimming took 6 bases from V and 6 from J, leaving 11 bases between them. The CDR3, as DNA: TGCAGTGCCACCGGGCAAGATGGCTACACCTTC. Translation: CSATGQDGYTF.

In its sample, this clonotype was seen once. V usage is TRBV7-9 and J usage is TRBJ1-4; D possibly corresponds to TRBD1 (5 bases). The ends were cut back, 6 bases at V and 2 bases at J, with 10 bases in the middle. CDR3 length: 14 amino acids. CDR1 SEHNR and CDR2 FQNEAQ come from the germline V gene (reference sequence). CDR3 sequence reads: CASSGGPTNEKLFF. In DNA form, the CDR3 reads TGTGCCAGCAGTGGGGGTCCCACTAATGAAAAACTGTTTTTT.

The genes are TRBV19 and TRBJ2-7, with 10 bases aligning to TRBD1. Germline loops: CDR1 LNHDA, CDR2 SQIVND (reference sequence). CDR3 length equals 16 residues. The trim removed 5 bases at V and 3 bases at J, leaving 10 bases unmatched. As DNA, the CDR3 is TGTGCCAGTAGTTCGGCCCGGACAGGGGGGCACTACGAGCAGTACTTC. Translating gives CASSSARTGGHYEQYF.

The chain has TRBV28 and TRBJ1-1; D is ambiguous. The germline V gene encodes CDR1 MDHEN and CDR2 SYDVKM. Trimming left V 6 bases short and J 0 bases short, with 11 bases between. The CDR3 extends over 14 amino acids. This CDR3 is CASRMSGMNTEAFF. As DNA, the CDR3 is TGTGCCAGCAGAATGTCTGGAATGAACACTGAAGCTTTCTTT.

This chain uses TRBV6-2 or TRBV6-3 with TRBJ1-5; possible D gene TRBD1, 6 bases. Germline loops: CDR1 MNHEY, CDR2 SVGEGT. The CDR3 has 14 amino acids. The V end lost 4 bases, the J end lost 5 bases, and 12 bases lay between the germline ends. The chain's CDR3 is CASSLGGPDQPQHF. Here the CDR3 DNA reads TGTGCCAGCAGTTTAGGGGGGCCCGATCAGCCCCAGCATTTT.

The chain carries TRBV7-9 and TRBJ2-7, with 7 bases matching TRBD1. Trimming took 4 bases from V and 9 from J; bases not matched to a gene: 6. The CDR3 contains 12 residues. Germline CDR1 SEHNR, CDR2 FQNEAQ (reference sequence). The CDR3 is CASSSDRAVQYF. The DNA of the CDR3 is TGTGCCAGCAGCTCCGACAGGGCTGTGCAGTACTTC.

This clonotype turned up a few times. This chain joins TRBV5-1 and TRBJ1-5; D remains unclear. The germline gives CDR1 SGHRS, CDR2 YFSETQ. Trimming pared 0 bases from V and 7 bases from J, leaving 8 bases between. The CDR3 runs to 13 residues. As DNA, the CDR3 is TGCGCCAGCAGCTTGGACGAGAACCAGCCCCAGCATTTT. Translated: CASSLDENQPQHF.

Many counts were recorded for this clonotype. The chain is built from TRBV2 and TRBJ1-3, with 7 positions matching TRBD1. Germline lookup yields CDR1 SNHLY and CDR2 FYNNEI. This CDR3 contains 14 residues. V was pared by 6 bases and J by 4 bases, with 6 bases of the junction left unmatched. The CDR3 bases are TGTGCCAGCAGGGGGACAGTCCTCGGAAACACCATATATTTT. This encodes CASRGTVLGNTIYF.

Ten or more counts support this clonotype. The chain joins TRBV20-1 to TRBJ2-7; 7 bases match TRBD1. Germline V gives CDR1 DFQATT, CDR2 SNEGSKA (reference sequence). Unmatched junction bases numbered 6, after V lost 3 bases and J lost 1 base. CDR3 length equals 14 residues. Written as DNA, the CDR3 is TGCAGTGCTAGCCTATCAGGGGGTTCCTACGAGCAGTACTTC. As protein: CSASLSGGSYEQYF.